This section outlines one T cell receptor beta chain sequence together with its context. Its antigen is undetermined. The CDR3 covers 11 residues. Germline V gene data show CDR1 as LNHDA and CDR2 as SQIVND (reference sequence). Losses at the gene ends were 6 bases for V and 8 bases for J; bases not matched to a gene: 3. This record comes from a study of shared clonotypes between healthy human individuals. Across the study: Each donor had three CD4 naive, three CD4 memory, two CD8 naive and one CD8 memory plate. Study-level results: Memory subsets had estimated richness that was generally smaller than that of naive subsets.

The table came from immunoSEQ multiplex PCR; TCRdb's copy has only in-frame clones and leaves some out. The sample holds 2 million to 2.5 million clones, about 92% seen once. This sequence originates from a man younger than 35 in good health. Some clones in this sample may be carry-over from other donors' samples. J is TRBJ1-2 and V is TRBV19; 7 nucleotides align to TRBD1. Sequences were obtained from naive CD4+ T cells from PBMCs. This sample's subset: CD45RA+ positively selected. In nucleotides, the CDR3 is TGTGCCAGTAGGGGACAGACGGGCTACACCTTC. Amino acid sequence: CASRGQTGYTF.